These T cell receptor beta chains were read from a single sample in a study of T-cell memory formation after mild COVID-19. In TCRdb, the 5' RACE reads were re-called with MiXCR into one record per CDR3 protein. The top ten hold approximately 12% of the sample, which has some 160,000 distinct CDR3 sequences, roughly 28% seen once. Material: PBMCs or a T cell subset sorted from them (not recorded which). These receptors were collected from an adult woman who had mild COVID-19 (a few samples of this study predate the infection). Cell type and time point are not known. CDR3s include the opening cysteine and the closing phenylalanine or tryptophan. Fields, in order: V gene, J gene, CDR3 length, CDR3 protein.

TRBV4-1	TRBJ2-2	18	CASSTSGQGDLNTGELFF
TRBV5-6	TRBJ2-7	14	CASSLPSSTYEQYF
TRBV7-2	TRBJ1-2	14	CASSLQGATVGYTF
TRBV24-1	TRBJ2-7	15	CATSDPSGDTYEQYF
TRBV27	TRBJ2-3	16	CASSSPGTRAIDTQYF
TRBV12-3/TRBV12-4	TRBJ1-5	13	CASKFQANQPQHF
TRBV6-6	TRBJ2-3	17	CASSSLLERGTTDTQYF
TRBV28	TRBJ2-7	14	CASSPGRTLDEQYF
TRBV29-1	TRBJ1-1	15	CSVEVWVFSNTEAFF
TRBV11-3	TRBJ2-1	15	CASSSHPGPDNEQFF
TRBV7-2	TRBJ2-1	14	CASSALDNLGEQFF
TRBV6-6	TRBJ1-5	19	CASSYPGNRGQGFDQPQHF
TRBV11-2	TRBJ2-1	15	CASSSLAGVYNEQFF
TRBV29-1	TRBJ1-1	14	CSGTTQGANTEAFF
TRBV24-1	TRBJ2-1	13	CATRGVENNEQFF
TRBV4-3	TRBJ2-7	15	CASSQGGTGFYEQYF
TRBV18	TRBJ2-3	15	CASSPGTLETNTQYF
TRBV29-1	TRBJ2-7	11	CSVRQLHEQYF
TRBV12-3/TRBV12-4	TRBJ2-5	14	CASSWGGWDGTQYF
TRBV4-1	TRBJ1-5	14	CASSRNRGDQPQHF
TRBV19	TRBJ1-3	17	CASSIGPVDFGGNTIYF
TRBV9	TRBJ1-1	13	CASSDDGYTEAFF
TRBV6-1	TRBJ2-6	14	CASSEGTGANVLTF
TRBV7-2	TRBJ2-7	11	CASSPGHEQYF
TRBV4-2	TRBJ2-4	16	CASSQASDLAKNIQYF
TRBV20-1	TRBJ2-1	14	CSAPQPGVYNEQFF
TRBV20-1	TRBJ2-3	14	CSAQGQGARDTQYF
TRBV6-5	TRBJ1-6	14	CASRLLTGPFPLHF
TRBV11-1	TRBJ2-3	11	CASSQGDTQYF
TRBV12-3/TRBV12-4	TRBJ2-2	14	CASSTTSASGELFF
TRBV28	TRBJ1-1	14	CASSNTDYTTQAFF
TRBV4-1	TRBJ2-6	13	CASKGPGANVLTF
TRBV7-2	TRBJ1-2	13	CASSADRVYGYTF
TRBV7-6	TRBJ2-7	14	CASSLTSGGAGQYF
TRBV4-2	TRBJ2-1	15	CASSQDRRSYNEQFF
TRBV9	TRBJ2-1	16	CASSGPGTNSYNEQFF
TRBV15	TRBJ1-2	15	CATSAGQNQNYGYTF
TRBV7-9	TRBJ2-1	14	CASSTQEGGNEQFF
TRBV5-1	TRBJ1-6	15	CASSHWGSEGSPLHF
TRBV6-4	TRBJ2-1	15	CASSAHSGSSNEQFF
TRBV5-5	TRBJ2-1	15	CASTWMRESVDEQFF
TRBV12-3/TRBV12-4	TRBJ1-4	13	CASRGDNLEKLFF
TRBV5-1	TRBJ2-2	17	CASSLNSGGGSTGELFF
TRBV7-8	TRBJ2-3	14	CASSEEGATDTQYF
TRBV10-3	TRBJ2-2	12	CAISEPGGELFF
TRBV7-2	TRBJ2-7	15	CASSLRDRALYEQYF
TRBV7-6	TRBJ2-1	13	CASSSQNSEEQFF
TRBV25-1	TRBJ2-7	14	CASSEEGLGQMQYF